The 22 T cell receptor beta chains in this list originate from one sample, sequenced in a study of blood T cell repertoires in COVID-19. Measured with immunoSEQ multiplex PCR; TCRdb has only the in-frame clones, and not every one. Found here are roughly 190,000 clones, approximately 86% of them singletons; the top ten hold 7% to 8%. Sequenced material: peripheral blood. The receptor source for this set is a woman older than 75 in a cohort sampled during active or convalescent COVID-19.

This clone has just one count. The chain recombines TRBV7-9 with TRBJ1-2; D gene uncertain. Germline CDR1 is SEHNR and CDR2 is FQNEAQ (reference sequence). The germline V and J ends were trimmed by 3 bases and 5 bases, with 7 bases remaining between them. CDR3 length: 12 amino acids. The CDR3 bases are TGTGCCAGCAGCTTTCGGGGTTATGGCTACACCTTC. This encodes CASSFRGYGYTF.

The chain has TRBV28 and TRBJ2-7, with D hard to call. The V gene's germline CDR1 is MDHEN and CDR2 SYDVKM. V lost 5 bases and J lost 4, with 12 bases in between. This CDR3 contains 13 residues. Written as DNA, the CDR3 is TGTGCCAGCAGTCCCCAGGTCGAGTACGAGCAGTACGTC. Translated: CASSPQVEYEQYV.

V gene TRBV6-5 combines with J gene TRBJ2-7; weak D call: TRBD1 (7 bases). Trimming removed 8 bases from V and 3 bases from J, with 17 bases in between. Germline lookup yields CDR1 MNHEY and CDR2 SVGAGI. The CDR3 has 14 residues. The CDR3 region is CASAGGRGDYEQYV. DNA of the CDR3: TGTGCCAGCGCAGGGGGGCGAGGTGACTACGAGCAGTACGTC.

The genes are TRBV6-2 or TRBV6-3 and TRBJ1-1; 9 positions match TRBD1. The V gene's germline CDR1 is MNHEY and CDR2 SVGEGT. The CDR3 is 14 amino acids. Unmatched junction bases numbered 7, after V lost 6 bases and J lost 5 bases. As DNA, the CDR3 is TGTGCCAGCAGCCCGGGGACAGGGAGAACTGAAGCTTTCTTT. Translating gives CASSPGTGRTEAFF.

This clone was seen a handful of times. The chain uses TRBV4-1 and TRBJ1-2; 8 positions match TRBD1. The V and J ends lost 2 bases and 7 bases, in that order; junction bases with no gene match: 9. The CDR3 is 15 amino acids. From germline, CDR1 is MGHRA and CDR2 YSYEKL. The CDR3: CASSQPRDRSGGYTF. As DNA, the CDR3 is TGCGCCAGCAGCCAACCACGGGACAGGTCGGGTGGCTACACCTTC.

The chain joins TRBV7-9 to TRBJ1-2; a weak D match, TRBD1 (5 bases). The CDR3 runs 13 residues. Germline values: CDR1 SEHNR, CDR2 FQNEAQ (reference sequence). Trimming took off 3 bases at V and 8 bases at J, with 13 bases between the two ends. In DNA, the CDR3 is TGTGCCAGCAGCTTGGAGGGGTTTGGCGGCTACACCTTC. This gives the protein CASSLEGFGGYTF.

The CDR3 loop reads CAISGRTGENTEAFF. CDR3 nucleotides: TGTGCCATCAGTGGGCGGACAGGGGAGAACACTGAAGCTTTCTTT. This chain joins TRBV10-3 and TRBJ1-1, with TRBD1 identical over 9 bases. Germline V gene lookup returns CDR1 ENHRY and CDR2 SYGVKD. Losses at the gene ends were 4 bases for V and 1 base for J; bases not matched to a gene: 4. The CDR3 runs to 15 residues.

The chain is built from TRBV7-9 and TRBJ2-3, with D possibly matching TRBD1 (5 bases). The CDR3 has 15 residues. Deletions cut 2 bases from V and 3 bases from J, with 12 bases between. The germline V gene has CDR1 SEHNR and CDR2 FQNEAQ (reference sequence). The CDR3 sequence: CASSLFRATTDTQYF. The CDR3, as DNA: TGTGCCAGCAGCTTATTCAGGGCTACAACAGATACGCAGTATTTT.

The genes are TRBV11-2 and TRBJ1-1, with D tentatively TRBD1 (6 bases). Germline CDR1 SGHAT, CDR2 FQNNGV. V gave up 6 bases and J gave up 3 bases, with 11 bases separating them. The length of the CDR3 is 13 residues. The CDR3 bases are TGTGCCAGCAGTGGGGGCAGCTACACTGAAGCTTTCTTT. Translation gives CASSGGSYTEAFF.

The CDR3 sequence is CATSDSWGQQGSYNEQFF. CDR3 sequence (DNA): TGTGCCACCAGTGATTCTTGGGGACAACAGGGGTCCTACAATGAGCAGTTCTTC. This chain connects TRBV24-1 to TRBJ2-1; 7 positions agree with TRBD1. The CDR3 has 18 residues. J gave up 1 base and V 2 bases, and 10 bases lay outside the gene matches. Germline V gene data show CDR1 as KGHDR and CDR2 as SFDVKD.

This rearrangement joins TRBV3-1 (or the pseudogene TRBV3-2) to TRBJ1-2; D possibly corresponds to TRBD1 (5 bases). Germline CDR1 LGHDT, CDR2 YNNKEL (reference sequence). V lost 4 bases and J 7 bases, leaving 13 bases between the germline ends. The CDR3 is made up of 13 amino acids. The CDR3 bases are TGTGCCAGCAGCCTTTTGACAGCGACTGGCTACACCTTC. Protein: CASSLLTATGYTF.

The chain has TRBV6-5 and TRBJ2-3; D might be TRBD1 (5 bases). The CDR3 sequence is 13 residues long. Trimming pared 1 base from V and 6 bases from J, leaving 8 bases between. Germline V gives CDR1 MNHEY, CDR2 SVGAGI. CDR3 amino acids: CASSYFRGDTQYF. The CDR3 DNA sequence: TGTGCCAGCAGTTACTTTAGGGGTGATACGCAGTATTTT.

The V and J genes are TRBV4-1 and TRBJ2-7, with TRBD2 as a possible D gene (6 bases). V was trimmed by 0 bases and J by 4 bases, leaving 16 bases between them. Germline CDR1 reads MGHRA; CDR2 reads YSYEKL. The CDR3 spans 16 residues. The DNA for the CDR3 is TGCGCCAGCAGCCAAGAAGCGGGTCCTCTCCAGTACGAGCAGTACTTC. Its protein product is CASSQEAGPLQYEQYF.

The V call is TRBV5-5, the J call TRBJ2-7, with D unclear. The length of the CDR3 is 13 residues. V lost 0 bases and J lost 3, with 7 bases in between. Per the germline V gene, CDR1 is SGHKS and CDR2 is YYEKEE (reference sequence). The CDR3 DNA follows: TGTGCCAGCAGCTTGGATCCGGTCTACGAGCAGTACGTC. This encodes CASSLDPVYEQYV.

Here the CDR3 reads CAWSVADTKPEQYF. In nucleotides, the CDR3 is TGTGCCTGGAGTGTGGCCGACACGAAACCCGAGCAGTACTTC. The rearrangement uses TRBV30 and TRBJ2-7; D not certain. Germline V lookup: CDR1 GTSNPN, CDR2 SVGIG (reference sequence). Trimming cost V 0 bases and J 6 bases, with 15 bases left between them. This CDR3 has 14 residues.

The rearrangement uses TRBV2 and TRBJ2-7; 9 nucleotides align to TRBD1. This CDR3 has 13 residues. V was pared by 7 bases and J by 6 bases, with 7 bases of the junction left unmatched. The V gene's germline CDR1 is SNHLY and CDR2 FYNNEI. CDR3 sequence: CASMGQGAIEQYF. CDR3 nucleotides: TGTGCCAGCATGGGACAGGGAGCCATCGAGCAGTACTTC.

The rearrangement uses TRBV30 and TRBJ2-4, with a tentative D call TRBD2 (7 bases). Looked up from germline, CDR1 is GTSNPN and CDR2 is SVGIG (reference sequence). V lost 1 base and J 2 bases, leaving 12 bases between the germline ends. The length of the CDR3 is 15 residues. This CDR3 is CAWSEQGGTKNIQYF. For the CDR3, the DNA is TGTGCCTGGAGTGAACAGGGAGGGACCAAAAACATTCAGTACTTC.

The rearrangement uses TRBV7-2 and TRBJ1-1; D call uncertain. The CDR3 runs to 13 residues. The V end was cut by 0 bases, the J end by 6 bases, with 8 bases between. Germline CDR1 SGHTA, CDR2 FQGNSA. The CDR3 DNA reads TGTGCCAGCAGCTTAGCCAGGCTACCTGAAGCTTTCTTT. The encoded protein is CASSLARLPEAFF.

The chain joins TRBV19 to TRBJ2-1, with a possible D match to TRBD2 (5 bases). Germline assignment: CDR1 LNHDA and CDR2 SQIVND (reference sequence). There are 16 residues in the CDR3. Trimming shortened V by 3 bases and J by 8 bases, and 20 bases separated the two germline ends. The CDR3, as DNA: TGTGCCAGTAGTATTAACCTTTTCCCGGGATTTGATGAGCAGTTCTTC. Encoded protein: CASSINLFPGFDEQFF.

The sample holds a few counts of this clone. The chain uses TRBV7-2 and TRBJ2-3; 8 bases align to TRBD2. After removal of 1 base from V and 1 base from J, the junction contained 7 bases not matched to a gene. From germline, CDR1 is SGHTA and CDR2 FQGNSA. The length of the CDR3 is 17 residues. CDR3 protein: CASSLVKLAVGTDTQYF. CDR3 nucleotides: TGTGCCAGCAGCTTAGTAAAACTAGCGGTGGGCACAGATACGCAGTATTTT.

The rearrangement uses TRBV24-1 and TRBJ1-2, with D possibly being TRBD1 (5 bases). Germline V gives CDR1 KGHDR, CDR2 SFDVKD. This CDR3 comprises 14 residues. Trimming took 2 bases from V and 4 from J, leaving 10 bases between them. CDR3 amino acids: CATSDSGQAYGYTF. The CDR3 DNA is TGTGCCACCAGTGATTCAGGACAAGCCTATGGCTACACCTTC.

This rearrangement joins TRBV6-5 to TRBJ1-2, with D hard to call. The CDR3 has 16 residues. Trimming pared 0 bases from V and 4 bases from J, leaving 15 bases between. Germline V gene lookup returns CDR1 MNHEY and CDR2 SVGAGI. The CDR3 nucleotides are TGTGCCAGCAGTTACTCTGGGCCCGAAGAAGTCTATGGCTACACCTTC. Translating it yields CASSYSGPEEVYGYTF.